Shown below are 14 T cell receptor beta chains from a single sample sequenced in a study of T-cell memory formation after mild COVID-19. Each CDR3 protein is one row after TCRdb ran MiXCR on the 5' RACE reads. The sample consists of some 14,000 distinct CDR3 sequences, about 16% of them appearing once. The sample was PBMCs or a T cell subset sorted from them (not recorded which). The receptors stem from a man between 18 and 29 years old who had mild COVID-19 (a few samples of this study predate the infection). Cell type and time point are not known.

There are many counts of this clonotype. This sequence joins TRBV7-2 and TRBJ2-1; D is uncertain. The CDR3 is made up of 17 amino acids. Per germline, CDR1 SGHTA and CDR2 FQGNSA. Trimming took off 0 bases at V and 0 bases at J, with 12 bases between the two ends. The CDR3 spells CASSLAPSTSSYNEQFF. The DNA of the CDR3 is TGTGCCAGCAGCTTAGCGCCGTCGACAAGCTCCTACAATGAGCAGTTCTTC.

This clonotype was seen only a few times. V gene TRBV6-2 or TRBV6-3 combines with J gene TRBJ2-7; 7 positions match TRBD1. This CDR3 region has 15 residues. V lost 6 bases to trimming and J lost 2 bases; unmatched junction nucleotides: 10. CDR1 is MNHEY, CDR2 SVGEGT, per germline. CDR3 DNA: TGTGCCAGCAGGGTCTCGATAGGGGGCCCCTACGAGCAGTACGTC. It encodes CASRVSIGGPYEQYV.

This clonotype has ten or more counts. The CDR3 bases are TGTGCCAGTGAGGTGGGGGAGTATAGCAATCAGCCCCAGCATTTT. Amino acid sequence: CASEVGEYSNQPQHF. J is TRBJ1-5 and V is TRBV12-3 or TRBV12-4; possibly TRBD1 for D (5 bases). V was shortened by 9 bases and J by 0 bases, with 15 bases between the two germline ends. This CDR3 is built from 15 residues.

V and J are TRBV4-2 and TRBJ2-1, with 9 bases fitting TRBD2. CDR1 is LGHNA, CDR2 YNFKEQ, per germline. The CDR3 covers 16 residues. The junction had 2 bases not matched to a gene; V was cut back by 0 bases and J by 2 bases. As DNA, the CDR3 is TGTGCCAGCAGCCAAGACGGCGGGGGGGCCTACAATGAGCAGTTCTTC. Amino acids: CASSQDGGGAYNEQFF.

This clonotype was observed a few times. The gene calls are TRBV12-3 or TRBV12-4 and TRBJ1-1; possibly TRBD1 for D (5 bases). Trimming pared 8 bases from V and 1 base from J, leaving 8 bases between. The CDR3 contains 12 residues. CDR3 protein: CASPRGNTEAFF. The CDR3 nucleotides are TGTGCCAGCCCAAGGGGGAACACTGAAGCTTTCTTT.

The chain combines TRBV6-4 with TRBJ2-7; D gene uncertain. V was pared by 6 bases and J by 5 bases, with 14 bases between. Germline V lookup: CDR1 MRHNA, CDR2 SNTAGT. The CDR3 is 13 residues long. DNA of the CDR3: TGTGCCAGCAGCGACGTGCCATTCCACGAGCAGTACTTC. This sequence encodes CASSDVPFHEQYF.

The CDR3, as DNA: TGTGCCAGCAGCCAGGACGGGAACACCGGGGAGCTGTTTTTT. This gives the protein CASSQDGNTGELFF. This rearrangement joins TRBV7-2 to TRBJ2-2; D ambiguous. Trimming took off 5 bases at V and 1 base at J, with 8 bases between the two ends. The length of the CDR3 is 14 residues. Germline V CDR1 and CDR2: SGHTA, FQGNSA.

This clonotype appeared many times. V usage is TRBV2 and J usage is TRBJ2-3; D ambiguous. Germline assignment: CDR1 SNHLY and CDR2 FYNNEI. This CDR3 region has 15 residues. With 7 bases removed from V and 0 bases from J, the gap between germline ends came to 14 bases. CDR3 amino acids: CASKRPLYSTDTQYF. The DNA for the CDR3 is TGTGCCAGCAAGAGGCCCCTCTATAGCACAGATACGCAGTATTTT.

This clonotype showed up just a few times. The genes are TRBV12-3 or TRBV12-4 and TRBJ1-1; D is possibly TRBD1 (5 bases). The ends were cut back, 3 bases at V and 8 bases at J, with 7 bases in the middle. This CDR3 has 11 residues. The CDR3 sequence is CASSFGAEAFF. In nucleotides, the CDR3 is TGTGCCAGCAGTTTTGGGGCAGAAGCTTTCTTT.

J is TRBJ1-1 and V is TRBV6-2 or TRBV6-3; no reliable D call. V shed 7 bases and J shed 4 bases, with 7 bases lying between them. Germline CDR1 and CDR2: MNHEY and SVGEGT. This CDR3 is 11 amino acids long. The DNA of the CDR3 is TGTGCCAGCATCAGGAGCACTGAAGCTTTCTTT. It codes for CASIRSTEAFF.

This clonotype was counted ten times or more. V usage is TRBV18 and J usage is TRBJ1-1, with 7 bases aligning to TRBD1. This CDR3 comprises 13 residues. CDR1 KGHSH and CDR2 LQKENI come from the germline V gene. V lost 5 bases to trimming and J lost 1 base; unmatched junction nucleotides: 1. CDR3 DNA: TGTGCCAGCTCAGGGACAGAGAACACTGAAGCTTTCTTT. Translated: CASSGTENTEAFF.

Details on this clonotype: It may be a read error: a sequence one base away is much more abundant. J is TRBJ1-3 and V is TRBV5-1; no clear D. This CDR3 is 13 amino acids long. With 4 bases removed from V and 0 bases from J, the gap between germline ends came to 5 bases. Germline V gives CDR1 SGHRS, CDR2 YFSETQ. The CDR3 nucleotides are TGCGCCAGCAGCCACCGCTCTGGAAACACCATATATTTT. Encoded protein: CASSHRSGNTIYF.

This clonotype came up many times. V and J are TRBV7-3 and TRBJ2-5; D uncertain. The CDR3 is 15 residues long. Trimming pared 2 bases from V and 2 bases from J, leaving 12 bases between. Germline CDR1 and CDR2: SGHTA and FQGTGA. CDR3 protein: CASSLAGGQQETQYF. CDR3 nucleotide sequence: TGTGCCAGCAGCTTAGCAGGTGGGCAGCAAGAGACCCAGTACTTC.

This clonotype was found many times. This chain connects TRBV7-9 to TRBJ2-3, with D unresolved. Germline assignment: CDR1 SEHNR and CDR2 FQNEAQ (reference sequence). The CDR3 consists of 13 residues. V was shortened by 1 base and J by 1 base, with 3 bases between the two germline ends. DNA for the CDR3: TGTGCCAGCAGCTTAGGCGGCACAGATACGCAGTATTTT. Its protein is CASSLGGTDTQYF.